This T cell receptor beta chain was found in a study of CD8 T cells in ankylosing spondylitis. Broader study findings: There was reportedly significant enrichment of clones that were disease-linked in matched ankylosing spondylitis synovial fluid.

CDR1 is LGHNA, CDR2 YNFKEQ, per germline. The germline V and J ends were trimmed by 0 bases and 6 bases, with 13 bases remaining between them. The CDR3 totals 15 residues. On this clonotype itself: Antigen unknown.

TCRdb reprocessed the 5' RACE reads with MiXCR, giving one entry per CDR3 protein. The data show about 160,000 distinct CDR3 sequences, about a sixth seen once. The sample comprised blood, either unsorted or a sorted T cell fraction (not recorded which). This chain joins TRBV4-2 and TRBJ2-3; D is perhaps TRBD2 (5 bases). The clonotype was recovered from a male donor with ankylosing spondylitis or in good health (not recorded which). The CDR3 loop reads CASSQERTYGDTQYF. The DNA for the CDR3 is TGTGCCAGCAGCCAAGAGAGGACTTACGGGGATACGCAGTATTTT.